The sequence of this T cell receptor (beta chain) was determined in a study of early T cells in non-severe SARS-CoV-2 infection. The CDR3 sequence is 12 residues long. Germline V gene sequence: CDR1 SQVTM, CDR2 ANQGSEA. J gave up 6 bases and V 6 bases, and 6 bases lay outside the gene matches. TCRdb independently ran MiXCR on the 5' RACE reads; one entry per CDR3 protein. This repertoire shows about 120,000 distinct CDR3 sequences, around an eighth found once; its top ten account for approximately 4%. This clonotype was detected a few times. V is TRBV29-1 and J is TRBJ2-7, with TRBD1 identical over 9 bases. The receptor's source is an adult who was a healthcare worker with PCR-confirmed SARS-CoV-2 infection or an uninfected control (not recorded which). The material sequenced was whole blood, taken at baseline. The CDR3 spells CSVDRGYSEQYF. The CDR3 region has the DNA TGCAGCGTGGACAGGGGCTATAGCGAGCAGTACTTC.